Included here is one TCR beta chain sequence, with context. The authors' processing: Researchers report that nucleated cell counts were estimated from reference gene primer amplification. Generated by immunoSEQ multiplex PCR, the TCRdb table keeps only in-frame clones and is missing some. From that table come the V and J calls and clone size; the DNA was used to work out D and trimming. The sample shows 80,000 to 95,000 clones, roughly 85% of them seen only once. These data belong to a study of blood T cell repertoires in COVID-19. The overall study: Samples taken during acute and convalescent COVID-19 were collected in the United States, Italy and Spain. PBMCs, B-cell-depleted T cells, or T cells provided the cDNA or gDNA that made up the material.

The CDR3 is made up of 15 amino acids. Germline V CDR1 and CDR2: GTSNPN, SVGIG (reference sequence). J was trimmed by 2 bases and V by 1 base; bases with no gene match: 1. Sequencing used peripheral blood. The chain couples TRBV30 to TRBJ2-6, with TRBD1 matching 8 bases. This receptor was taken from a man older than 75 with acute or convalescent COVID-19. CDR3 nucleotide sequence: TGTGCCTGGAGTGCAGGGGGCGCTGGGGCCAACGTCCTGACTTTC. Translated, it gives CAWSAGGAGANVLTF.